This is a list of T cell receptor beta chains from one sample in a study of molecular identifiers for immune sequencing clone quantification. TCRdb re-called the PCR reads with MiXCR, one entry per CDR3 protein. The data show about 510,000 distinct CDR3 sequences, with 25% seen just once and under 0.8% held by the top ten. Sequenced sample: naive CD8+ T cells from blood, with Jurkat cell RNA spiked in. The source of these receptors is a human donor in good health. Some libraries in this study had Jurkat cell RNA spiked in. Each CDR3 is given with its conserved first and last residue. A D gene is named only where the DNA matches it firmly. For some rows the clone size is stated as once, few or many, or as a class when expanded; others skip it.

TGTGCCAGTAGCTCCGGGACAGGGATCCATGAGCAGTTCTTC	CASSSGTGIHEQFF	TRBD1	few	TRBV19	TRBJ2-1
TGCGCCAGCAGCTTCGACCCTGGGTACGAGCAGTACTTC	CASSFDPGYEQYF	-	few	TRBV5-1	TRBJ2-7
TGTGCCAGCAGTGACTGGCAGGGGTCCGGGGAGCTGTTTTTT	CASSDWQGSGELFF	-	-	TRBV6-4	TRBJ2-2
TGTGCCAGCAGCCCCAATGCGGTCGGGGAGCTGTTTTTT	CASSPNAVGELFF	-	many	TRBV7-6	TRBJ2-2
TGTGCCAGCAGTGAAGCGCAGGGTTACACTGGAGCTTTCTTT	CASSEAQGYTGAFF	-	-	TRBV6-1	TRBJ1-1
TGTGCCATCAGTGAACTTTTAGCGGGAGGGCCACTCTACGAGCAGTACTTC	CAISELLAGGPLYEQYF	TRBD2	-	TRBV10-3	TRBJ2-7
TGTGCCAGCAGTGGCGGGGGTTTATACACTGAAGCTTTCTTT	CASSGGGLYTEAFF	-	-	TRBV12-3/TRBV12-4	TRBJ1-1
TGTGCCAGCAGTTCTATTTCAGGGTACGAGCAGTACTTC	CASSSISGYEQYF	-	many	TRBV12-3/TRBV12-4	TRBJ2-7
TGTGCCAGCAGCTTAATTCGGGGCGCGGGGGAGCAGTACTTC	CASSLIRGAGEQYF	-	few	TRBV7-3	TRBJ2-7
TGTGCCAGCAGTTACCCCAGGACAGGGGAGTACGAGCAGTACTTC	CASSYPRTGEYEQYF	TRBD1	-	TRBV6-2/TRBV6-3	TRBJ2-7
TGTGCCAGCAGTTCCCGGGTTTTCAATCAGCCCCAGCATTTT	CASSSRVFNQPQHF	-	many	TRBV28	TRBJ1-5
TGTGCCAGCAGCGGGGAAAGCGGCCACTCCTACAATGAGCAGTTCTTC	CASSGESGHSYNEQFF	-	-	TRBV9	TRBJ2-1
TGTGCCAGCAGCTTAGACGGAGGGGGGCCCTACAATGAGCAGTTCTTC	CASSLDGGGPYNEQFF	-	-	TRBV11-2	TRBJ2-1
TGCGCCAGCAGCCTGGCCATGGGCGGGAGGGGACAAAAGGAGCAGTACTTC	CASSLAMGGRGQKEQYF	TRBD2	few	TRBV5-1	TRBJ2-7
TGCGCCAGCAGCCCCCGGACTAGCGGGAGAGCTGGACCTTTAGAGCAGTTCTTC	CASSPRTSGRAGPLEQFF	TRBD2	-	TRBV4-1	TRBJ2-1
TGTGCCAGCACCGTCGTGGGGGTTGGGGCCAACGTCCTGACTTTC	CASTVVGVGANVLTF	-	-	TRBV6-2/TRBV6-3	TRBJ2-6
TGTGCCAGCAGCTTAGGGTGGGAAACTAGCGGAGATCAAGAGACCCAGTACTTC	CASSLGWETSGDQETQYF	TRBD2	few	TRBV7-2	TRBJ2-5
TGTGCCAGCAGTTACGCTATCCGGGACGCTGGCTACGAGCAGTACTTC	CASSYAIRDAGYEQYF	-	-	TRBV6-2/TRBV6-3	TRBJ2-7